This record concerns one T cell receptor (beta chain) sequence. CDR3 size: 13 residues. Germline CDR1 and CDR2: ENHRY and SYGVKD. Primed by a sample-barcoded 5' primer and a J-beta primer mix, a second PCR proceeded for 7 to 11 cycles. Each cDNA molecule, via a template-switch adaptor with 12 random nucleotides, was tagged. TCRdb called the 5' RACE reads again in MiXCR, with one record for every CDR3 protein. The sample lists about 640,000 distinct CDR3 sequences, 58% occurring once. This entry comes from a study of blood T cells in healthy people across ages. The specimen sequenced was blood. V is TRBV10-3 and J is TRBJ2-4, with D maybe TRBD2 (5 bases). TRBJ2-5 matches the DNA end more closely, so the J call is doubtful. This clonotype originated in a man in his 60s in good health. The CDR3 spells CAISERGQETQYF. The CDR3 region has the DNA TGTGCCATCAGTGAACGGGGACAAGAGACCCAGTACTTC.